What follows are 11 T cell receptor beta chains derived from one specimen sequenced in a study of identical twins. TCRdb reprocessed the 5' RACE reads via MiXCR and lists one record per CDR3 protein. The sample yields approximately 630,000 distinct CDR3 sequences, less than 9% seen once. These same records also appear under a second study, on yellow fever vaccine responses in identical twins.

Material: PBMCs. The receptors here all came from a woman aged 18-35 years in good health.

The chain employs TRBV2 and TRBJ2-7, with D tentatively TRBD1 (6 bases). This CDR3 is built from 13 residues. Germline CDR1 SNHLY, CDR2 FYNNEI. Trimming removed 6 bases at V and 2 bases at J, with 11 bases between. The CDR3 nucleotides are TGTGCCAGCAGCTCTCAGGGGCCCTACGAGCAGTACTTC. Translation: CASSSQGPYEQYF.

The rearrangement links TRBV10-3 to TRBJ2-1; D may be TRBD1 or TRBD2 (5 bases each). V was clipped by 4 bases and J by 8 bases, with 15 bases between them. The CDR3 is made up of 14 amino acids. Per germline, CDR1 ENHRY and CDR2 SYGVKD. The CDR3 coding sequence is TGTGCCATCAGTGCCCTCTTGGGGCGGGATGAGCAGTTCTTC. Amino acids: CAISALLGRDEQFF.

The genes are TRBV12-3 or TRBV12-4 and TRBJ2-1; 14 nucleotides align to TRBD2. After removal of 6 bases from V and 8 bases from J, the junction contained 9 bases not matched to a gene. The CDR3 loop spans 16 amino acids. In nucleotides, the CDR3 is TGTGCCAGCAGGAAAATTCCGGGACTAGCGGGGGATGAGCAGTTCTTC. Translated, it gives CASRKIPGLAGDEQFF.

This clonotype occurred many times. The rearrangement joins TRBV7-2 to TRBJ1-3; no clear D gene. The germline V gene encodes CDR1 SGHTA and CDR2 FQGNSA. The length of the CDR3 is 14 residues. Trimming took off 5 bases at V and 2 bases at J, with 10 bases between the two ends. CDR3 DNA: TGTGCCAGCAGCCCCGGCGGGGCTGGAAACACCATATATTTT. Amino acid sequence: CASSPGGAGNTIYF.

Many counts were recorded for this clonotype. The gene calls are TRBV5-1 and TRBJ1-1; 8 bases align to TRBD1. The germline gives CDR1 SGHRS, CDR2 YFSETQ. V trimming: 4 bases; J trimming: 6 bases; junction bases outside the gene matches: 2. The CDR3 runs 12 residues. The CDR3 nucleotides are TGCGCCAGCAGCCGACAGGGGCCTGAAGCTTTCTTT. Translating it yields CASSRQGPEAFF.

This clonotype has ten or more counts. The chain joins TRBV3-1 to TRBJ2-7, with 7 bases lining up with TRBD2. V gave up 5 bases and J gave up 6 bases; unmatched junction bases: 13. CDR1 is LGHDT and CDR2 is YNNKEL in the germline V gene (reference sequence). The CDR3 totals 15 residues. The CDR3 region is CASSDRLAIHVEQYF. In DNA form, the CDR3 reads TGTGCCAGCAGCGATAGACTAGCCATTCATGTCGAGCAGTACTTC.

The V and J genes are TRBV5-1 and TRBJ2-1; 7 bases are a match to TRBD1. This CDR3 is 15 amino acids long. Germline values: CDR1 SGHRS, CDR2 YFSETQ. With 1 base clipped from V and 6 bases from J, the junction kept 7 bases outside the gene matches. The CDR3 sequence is CASSLIEAGGNEQFF. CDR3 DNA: TGCGCCAGCAGCTTGATAGAGGCAGGGGGCAATGAGCAGTTCTTC.

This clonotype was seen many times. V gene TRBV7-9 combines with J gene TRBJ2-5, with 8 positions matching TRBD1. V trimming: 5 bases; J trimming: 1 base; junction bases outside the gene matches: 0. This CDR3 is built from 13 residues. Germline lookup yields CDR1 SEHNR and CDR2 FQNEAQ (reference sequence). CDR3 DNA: TGTGCCAGCAGCGGACAGGGCCAAGAGACCCAGTACTTC. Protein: CASSGQGQETQYF. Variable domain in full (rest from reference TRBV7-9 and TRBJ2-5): DTGVSQNPRHKITKRGQNVTFRCDPISEHNRLYWYRQTLGQGPEFLTYFQNEAQLEKSRLLSDRFSAERPKGSFSTLEIQRTEQGDSAMYLCASSGQGQETQYFGPGTRLLVL.

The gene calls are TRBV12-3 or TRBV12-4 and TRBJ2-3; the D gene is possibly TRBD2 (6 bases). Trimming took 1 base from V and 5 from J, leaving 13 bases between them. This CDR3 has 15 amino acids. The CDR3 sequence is CASSLVAGWEDTQYF. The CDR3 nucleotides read TGTGCCAGCAGTTTAGTTGCGGGGTGGGAAGATACGCAGTATTTT.

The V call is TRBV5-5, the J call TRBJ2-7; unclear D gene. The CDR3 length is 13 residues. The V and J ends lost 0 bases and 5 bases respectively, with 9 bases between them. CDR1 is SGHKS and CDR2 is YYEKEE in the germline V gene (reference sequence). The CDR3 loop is CASSLDVMDEQYV. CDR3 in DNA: TGTGCCAGCAGCTTGGACGTGATGGACGAGCAGTACGTC.

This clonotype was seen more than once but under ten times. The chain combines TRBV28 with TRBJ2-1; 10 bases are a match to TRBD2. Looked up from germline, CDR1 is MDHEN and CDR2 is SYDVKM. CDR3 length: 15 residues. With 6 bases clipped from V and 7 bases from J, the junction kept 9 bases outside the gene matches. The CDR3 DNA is TGTGCCAGCAGAACGCCTCTAGCGGGGGCGAATGAGCAGTTCTTC. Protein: CASRTPLAGANEQFF.